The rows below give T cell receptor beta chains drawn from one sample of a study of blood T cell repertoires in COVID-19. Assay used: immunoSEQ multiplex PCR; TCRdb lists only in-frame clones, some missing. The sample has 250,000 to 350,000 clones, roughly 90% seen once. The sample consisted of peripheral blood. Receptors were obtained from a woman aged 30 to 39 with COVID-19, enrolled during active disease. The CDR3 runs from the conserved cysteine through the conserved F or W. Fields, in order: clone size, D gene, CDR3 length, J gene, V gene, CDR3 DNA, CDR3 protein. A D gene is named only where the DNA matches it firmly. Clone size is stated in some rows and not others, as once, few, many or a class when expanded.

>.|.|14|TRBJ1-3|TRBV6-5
TGTGCCAGCAGTTACGGGGGGTCTGGAAACACCATATATTTT
CASSYGGSGNTIYF
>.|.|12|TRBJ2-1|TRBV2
TGTGCCAGCAGTGAAGGTCTAAATGAGCAGTTCTTC
CASSEGLNEQFF
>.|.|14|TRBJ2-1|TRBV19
TGTGCCAGTAACTCGGGAGACGGTCGCGATGAGCAGTTCTTC
CASNSGDGRDEQFF
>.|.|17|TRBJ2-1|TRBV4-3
TGCGCCAGCAGCCCCAAAGAGGGCGGGACGCACTACAATGAGCAGTTCTTC
CASSPKEGGTHYNEQFF
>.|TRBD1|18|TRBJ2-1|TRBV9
TGTGCCAGCAACAGGGGCAGTCGGACTCCAAGCTCCTACAATGAGCAGTTCTTC
CASNRGSRTPSSYNEQFF
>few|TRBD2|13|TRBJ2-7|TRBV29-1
TGCAGCGTCCAGAGCGGGAGATCCTACGAGCAGTACTTC
CSVQSGRSYEQYF
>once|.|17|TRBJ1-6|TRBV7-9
TGTGCCAGCAGCTTAGGGGGCGGACGTCAGGGTAATTCACCCCTCCACTTT
CASSLGGGRQGNSPLHF
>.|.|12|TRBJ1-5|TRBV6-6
TGTGCCAGCACTCCGGAGGGGCAGCCCCAGCATTTT
CASTPEGQPQHF
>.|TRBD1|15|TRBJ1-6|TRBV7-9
TGTGCCAGCAGAGGCGGACAGGGGCGAGGTTCACCCCTCCACTTT
CASRGGQGRGSPLHF
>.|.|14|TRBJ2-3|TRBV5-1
TGCGCCAGCAGCTTGGAGCCGAGCACAGATACGCAGTATTTT
CASSLEPSTDTQYF
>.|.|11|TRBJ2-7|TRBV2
TGTGCCAGCAGTGTACAGTACGAGCAGTACTTC
CASSVQYEQYF
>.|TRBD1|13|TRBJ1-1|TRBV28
TGTGCCAGCAGAGGGACAGGGAACACTGAAGCTTTCTTT
CASRGTGNTEAFF
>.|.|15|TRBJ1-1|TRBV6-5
TGTGCCAGCAGACCCCACCGGGGGGGGAACACTGAAGCTTTCTTT
CASRPHRGGNTEAFF
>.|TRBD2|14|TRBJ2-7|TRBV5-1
TGCGCCAGCAGCAGGGGACTAGCGGGGAACGAGCAGTACTTC
CASSRGLAGNEQYF
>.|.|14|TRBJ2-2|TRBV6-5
TGTGCCAGCAGTTACTCTGGGCCCAGTGGGGAGCTGTTTTTT
CASSYSGPSGELFF
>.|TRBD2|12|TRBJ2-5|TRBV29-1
TGCAGCGTACTAGCGGGGAGAGAGACCCAGTACTTC
CSVLAGRETQYF
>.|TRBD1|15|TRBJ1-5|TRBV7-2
TGTGCCAGCAGCTTCGGGACAGGGATCGGCCAGCCCCAGCATTTT
CASSFGTGIGQPQHF
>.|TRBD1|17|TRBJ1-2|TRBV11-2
TGTGCCAGCAGCTTAGATCGGGACAGCCCCGTCGACTATGGCTACACCTTC
CASSLDRDSPVDYGYTF
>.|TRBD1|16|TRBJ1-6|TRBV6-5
TGTGCCAGCAGTTACTCCGGGACAGGGTATCCAGAAGACCTCCACTTT
CASSYSGTGYPEDLHF
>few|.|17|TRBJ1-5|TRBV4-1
TGCGCCAGCAGCCGCACCGGGACGCCCCTCGGGGGTCAGCCCCAGCATTTT
CASSRTGTPLGGQPQHF
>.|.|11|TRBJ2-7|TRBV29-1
TGCAGCGTTGAAGGCGCGTACGAGCAGTACTTC
CSVEGAYEQYF
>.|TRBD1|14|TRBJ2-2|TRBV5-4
TGTGCCAGCAGCTTAATGACAGGGATCGGGGAGCTGTTTTTT
CASSLMTGIGELFF
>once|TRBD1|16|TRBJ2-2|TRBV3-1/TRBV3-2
TGTGCCAGCAGTCGTTCCGGGACAGGGCCCACCGGGGAGCTGTTTTTT
CASSRSGTGPTGELFF
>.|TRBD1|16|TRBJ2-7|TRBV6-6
TGTGCCAGCAGTTACTCGATGCCGGACAGGGGGTATGAGCAGTACTTC
CASSYSMPDRGYEQYF
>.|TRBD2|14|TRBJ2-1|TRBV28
TGTGCCAGCAGTTCCCCAGCTAGCGGAAATGAGCAGTTCTTC
CASSSPASGNEQFF
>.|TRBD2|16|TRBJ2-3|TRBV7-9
TGTGCCAGCAGTTTACTAGCGGGGGGGTGGACAGATACGCAGTATTTT
CASSLLAGGWTDTQYF
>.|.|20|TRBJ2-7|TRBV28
TGTGCCAGCAGTCCCGACCGGGGGTGGAGACCACTATCATCAGGAAGGGAGCAGTACTTC
CASSPDRGWRPLSSGREQYF
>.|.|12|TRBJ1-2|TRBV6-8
TGTGCCAGCAGTGACAAGGCATATGGCTACACCTTC
CASSDKAYGYTF
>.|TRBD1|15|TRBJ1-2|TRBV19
TGTGCCAGTAGTATACCCGGGACAGGTTCGGCTGACTACACCTTC
CASSIPGTGSADYTF
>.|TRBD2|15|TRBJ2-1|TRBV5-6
TGTGCCAGCAGATCTAGCGGGGGCTCAGACAATGAGCAGTTCTTC
CASRSSGGSDNEQFF
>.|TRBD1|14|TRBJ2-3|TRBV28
TGTGCCAGCAGTTTGGGACAGGGTACGGATACGCAGTATTTT
CASSLGQGTDTQYF
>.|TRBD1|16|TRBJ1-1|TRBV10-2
TGCGCCAGCAGTGCTCTCTCCGGGACAGGGAACACTGAAGCTTTCTTT
CASSALSGTGNTEAFF
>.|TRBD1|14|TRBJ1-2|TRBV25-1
TGTGCCAGCAGCCGAGGACAGGGGCAATATGGCTACACCTTC
CASSRGQGQYGYTF
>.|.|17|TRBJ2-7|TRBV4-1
TGCGCCAGCAGCCAAGTCGCCGCGGCGGGCTCCCGCTACGAGCAGTACTTC
CASSQVAAAGSRYEQYF
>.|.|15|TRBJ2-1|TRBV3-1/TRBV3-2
TGTGCCAGCAGACCTTTTCTAGGCTCTTACAATGAGCAGTTCTTC
CASRPFLGSYNEQFF
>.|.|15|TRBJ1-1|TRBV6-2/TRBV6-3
TGTGCCAGCAGTTACGCGTCGGTGGTGAACACTGAAGCTTTCTTT
CASSYASVVNTEAFF
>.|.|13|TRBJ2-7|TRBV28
TGTGCCAGCAGTTTAACGGTCTCCTACGAGCAGTACTTC
CASSLTVSYEQYF
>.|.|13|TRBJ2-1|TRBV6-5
TGTGCCAGCAGTTTCCTTGTTGGGAGTGAGCAGTTCTTC
CASSFLVGSEQFF
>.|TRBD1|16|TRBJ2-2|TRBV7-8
TGTGCCAGCAGCTTAACGACAGGGGGCAACACCGGGGAGCTGTTTTTT
CASSLTTGGNTGELFF
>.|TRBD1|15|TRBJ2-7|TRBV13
TGTGCCAGCAGCTTAGTTGGGACAGGCCCTCGGGAGCAGTACTTC
CASSLVGTGPREQYF
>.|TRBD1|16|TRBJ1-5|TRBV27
TGTGCCAGCAGTTTATGGGGCAGGGGGCTCAATCAGCCCCAGCATTTT
CASSLWGRGLNQPQHF
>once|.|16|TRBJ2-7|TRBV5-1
TGCGCCAGCAGCTTGTCCAACGACAGGTTCACCTACGAGCAGTACTTC
CASSLSNDRFTYEQYF
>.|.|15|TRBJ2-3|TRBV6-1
TGTGCCAGCAGTGACGGTGCTACTAAAGCAAATACGCAGTATTTT
CASSDGATKANTQYF
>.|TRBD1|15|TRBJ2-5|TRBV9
TGTGCCAGCAGCGTAGAGGGGACAGGCGGGGAGACCCAGTACTTC
CASSVEGTGGETQYF
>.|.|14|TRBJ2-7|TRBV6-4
TGTGCCAGCAGTGATTGGCTAGCGTGGAGAGAGCAGTACTTC
CASSDWLAWREQYF
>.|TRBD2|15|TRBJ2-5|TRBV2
TGTGCCAGCAGTGAAGCGGGAGGGTACCAAGAGACCCAGTACTTC
CASSEAGGYQETQYF
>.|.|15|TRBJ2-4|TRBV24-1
TGTGCCACCTCGACAGGTCAGGGGGGAAAAAACATTCAGTACTTC
CATSTGQGGKNIQYF
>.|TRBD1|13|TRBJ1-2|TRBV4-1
TGCGCCAGCAGCGCACAGGGGGACTATGGCTACACCTTC
CASSAQGDYGYTF
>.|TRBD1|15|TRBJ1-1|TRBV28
TGTGCCAGCAGTGTCGTCGGGACAGGGGGCCCTGAAGCTTTCTTT
CASSVVGTGGPEAFF
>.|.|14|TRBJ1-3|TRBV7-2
TGTGCCAGCAGCTCATGGAGCTCTGGAAACACCATATATTTT
CASSSWSSGNTIYF
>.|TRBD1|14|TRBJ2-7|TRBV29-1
TGCAGCGTCGTCGCCTCCGGGACAGGGACCGAGCAGTACTTC
CSVVASGTGTEQYF
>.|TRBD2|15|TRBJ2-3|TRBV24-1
TGTGCCACCAGTGATGCGGGACTAGCCACAGATACGCAGTATTTT
CATSDAGLATDTQYF
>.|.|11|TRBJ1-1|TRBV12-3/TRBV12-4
TGTGCCAGCAGCTTCGAGACAGAAGCTTTCTTT
CASSFETEAFF
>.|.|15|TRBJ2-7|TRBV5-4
TGTGCCAGCAGCTCTACTGTGACAGGAAACTACGAGCAGTACTTC
CASSSTVTGNYEQYF
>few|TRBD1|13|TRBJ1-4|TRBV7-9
TGTGCCAGCAGCTGGACAGGGGACGAAAAACTGTTTTTT
CASSWTGDEKLFF
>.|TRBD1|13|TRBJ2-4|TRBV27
TGTGCCAGCAGTATGACAGGGCAAAACATTCAGTACTTC
CASSMTGQNIQYF
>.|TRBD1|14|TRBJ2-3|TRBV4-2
TGTGCCAGCAGCCAAGATCGCGAGACAGGGACGCAGTATTTT
CASSQDRETGTQYF
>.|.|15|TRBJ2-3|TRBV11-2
TGTGCCAGCAGCTTAGATGGGAGCCGTGTGGATACGCAGTATTTT
CASSLDGSRVDTQYF
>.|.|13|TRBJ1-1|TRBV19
TGTGCCAGTTGCCGGGACTTGGGCACTGAAGCTTTCTTT
CASCRDLGTEAFF